Each of the 5 T cell receptor beta chains below was sequenced from the same sample in a study of technical replicates of blood from several donors. TCRdb keeps only in-frame clones here, not all; method: immunoSEQ multiplex PCR. Of around 92,000 clones listed, nearly 97% were seen once; the top ten hold more than 0.2%. Sequencing was carried out using T cells isolated from PBMCs. Every receptor here comes from a human donor in good health.

The gene calls are TRBV5-8 and TRBJ1-2; 7 bases are a match to TRBD1. The ends lost 1 base at V and 6 bases at J; junction bases unmatched: 6. Germline-derived CDR1 and CDR2 are SGHTS and YDEGEE. CDR3 length: 14 amino acids. The CDR3 loop reads CASSLFTGANGYTF. For the CDR3, the DNA is TGTGCCAGCAGCTTGTTCACAGGGGCTAATGGCTACACCTTC.

The chain couples TRBV9 to TRBJ1-2, with D perhaps TRBD1 (6 bases). The V gene's germline CDR1 is SGDLS and CDR2 YYNGEE. CDR3 length equals 18 residues. Trimming removed 4 bases at V and 6 bases at J, with 28 bases between. Written as DNA, the CDR3 is TGTGCCAGCAGCCGTGGGCGGGGGCAACGATATGAGGTCGATGGCTACACCTTC. This translates into CASSRGRGQRYEVDGYTF.

This clone occurred once. The chain carries TRBV14 and TRBJ2-7; 9 nucleotides agree with TRBD2. From germline, CDR1 is SGHDN and CDR2 FVKESK. The J segment lost 4 bases and the V segment lost 4 bases, leaving 5 bases of the junction unmatched. The CDR3 consists of 14 residues. CDR3 in DNA: TGTGCCAGCAGCCTATTAGCGGGAGAGTACGAGCAGTACTTC. Protein: CASSLLAGEYEQYF.

V is TRBV6-1 and J is TRBJ1-5; D is unclear. The CDR3 runs 13 residues. The V gene's germline CDR1 is MNHNS and CDR2 SASEGT. V gave up 8 bases and J gave up 5 bases, with 13 bases separating them. The CDR3 DNA follows: TGTGCCAGCTCTGGACGGGAGCATCAGCCCCAGCATTTT. It translates to CASSGREHQPQHF.

The chain couples TRBV5-6 to TRBJ2-7; D unresolved. The V gene lost 0 bases and the J gene lost 6 bases, with 10 bases spanning the gap. Looked up from germline, CDR1 is SGHDT and CDR2 is YYEEEE. The CDR3 runs to 13 residues. CDR3 amino acids: CASSLVPLVEQYF. The DNA of the CDR3 is TGTGCCAGCAGCTTGGTTCCCCTTGTCGAGCAGTACTTC.